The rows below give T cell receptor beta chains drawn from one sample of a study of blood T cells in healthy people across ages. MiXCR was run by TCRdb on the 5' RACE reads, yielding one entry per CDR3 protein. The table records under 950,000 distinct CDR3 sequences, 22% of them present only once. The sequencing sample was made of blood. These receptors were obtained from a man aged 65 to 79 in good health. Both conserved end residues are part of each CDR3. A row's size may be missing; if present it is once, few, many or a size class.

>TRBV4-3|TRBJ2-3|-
CASSQAQGLAVTDTQYF
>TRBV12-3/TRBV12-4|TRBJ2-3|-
CASSLLPDTDTQYF
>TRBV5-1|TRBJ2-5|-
CASSWGTGEDETQYF
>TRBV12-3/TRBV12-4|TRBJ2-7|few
CASSLSPGSEQYF
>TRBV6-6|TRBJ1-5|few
CASRGTGTSVSPQHF
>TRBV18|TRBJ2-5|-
CASSPTGGARKETQYF
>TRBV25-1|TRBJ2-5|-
CASSSQEETQYF
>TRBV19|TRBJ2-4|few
CASSSRTGNIQYF
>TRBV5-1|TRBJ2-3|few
CASSLFTASTDTQYF
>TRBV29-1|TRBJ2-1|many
CSVEGFGPGFNEQFF
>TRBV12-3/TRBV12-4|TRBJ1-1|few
CASSTSLNTEAFF
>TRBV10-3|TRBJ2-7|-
CAISERGSHEQYF
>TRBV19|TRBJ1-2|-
CASTRDQARDTF
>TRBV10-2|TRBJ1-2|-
CASSVGDRVPNRYCGYTF
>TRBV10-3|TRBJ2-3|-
CATTRGITDTQYF
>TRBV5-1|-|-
CASSLAGTSGGNNEQFF
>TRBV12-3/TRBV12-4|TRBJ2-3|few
CASSFSGRGDTQYF
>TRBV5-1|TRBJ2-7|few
CASQPVGSSSYEQYF
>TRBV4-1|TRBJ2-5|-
CASSQQGTSGGETQYF
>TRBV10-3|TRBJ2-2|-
CAISEVQRANTGELFF
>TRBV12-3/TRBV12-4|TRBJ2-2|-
CASSWPKGAGELFF
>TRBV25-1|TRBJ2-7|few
CASSDYGTSSYEQYF
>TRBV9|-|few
CASSDSGSPFNEQFF
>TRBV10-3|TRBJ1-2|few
CAISEGILDYTF
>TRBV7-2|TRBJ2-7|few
CASSSPGGYEQYF
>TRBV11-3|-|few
CASSFLSAGEQFF
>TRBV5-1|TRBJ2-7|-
CASSLVVGSEQYF
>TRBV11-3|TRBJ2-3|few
CASSLGSGEADTRYF
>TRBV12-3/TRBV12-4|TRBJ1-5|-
CASSTRGGSNQPQHF
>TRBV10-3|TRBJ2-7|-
CAISEGRTRYEQYF
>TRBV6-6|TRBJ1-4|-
CAISYRGGFEKLFF
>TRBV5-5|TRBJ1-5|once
CASSSGVEYQPQHF
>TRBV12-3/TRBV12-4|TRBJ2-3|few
CASGETGGSTDTQYF
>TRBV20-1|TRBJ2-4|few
CSASGQAKNIQYF
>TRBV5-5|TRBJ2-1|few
CASSGGGPGNEQFF
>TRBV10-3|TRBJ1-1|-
CAISPVPRTGHTEAFF
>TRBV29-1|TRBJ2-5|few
CSADRGQETQYF
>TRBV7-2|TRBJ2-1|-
CASSSSGAFDEQFF
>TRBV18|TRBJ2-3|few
CASSPGLADRDTQYF
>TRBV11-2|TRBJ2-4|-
CASSLGQGERKTIQYF
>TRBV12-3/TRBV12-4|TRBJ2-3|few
CASSPYRPWGAPTDTQYF
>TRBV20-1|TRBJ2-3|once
CSEVEGGTTDTQYF
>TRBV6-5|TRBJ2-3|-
CASAGTSPTDTQYF
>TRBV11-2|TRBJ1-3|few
CASSLVTVSGNTIYF
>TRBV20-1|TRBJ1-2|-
CSATDRFNYGYTF
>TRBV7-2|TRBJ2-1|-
CASSLSPRGAGAYNEQFF
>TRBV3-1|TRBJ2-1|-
CASSQDIFPLEQFF
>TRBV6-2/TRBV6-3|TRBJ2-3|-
CASSLPARGADTQYF
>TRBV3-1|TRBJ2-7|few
CASSQGALYEQYF